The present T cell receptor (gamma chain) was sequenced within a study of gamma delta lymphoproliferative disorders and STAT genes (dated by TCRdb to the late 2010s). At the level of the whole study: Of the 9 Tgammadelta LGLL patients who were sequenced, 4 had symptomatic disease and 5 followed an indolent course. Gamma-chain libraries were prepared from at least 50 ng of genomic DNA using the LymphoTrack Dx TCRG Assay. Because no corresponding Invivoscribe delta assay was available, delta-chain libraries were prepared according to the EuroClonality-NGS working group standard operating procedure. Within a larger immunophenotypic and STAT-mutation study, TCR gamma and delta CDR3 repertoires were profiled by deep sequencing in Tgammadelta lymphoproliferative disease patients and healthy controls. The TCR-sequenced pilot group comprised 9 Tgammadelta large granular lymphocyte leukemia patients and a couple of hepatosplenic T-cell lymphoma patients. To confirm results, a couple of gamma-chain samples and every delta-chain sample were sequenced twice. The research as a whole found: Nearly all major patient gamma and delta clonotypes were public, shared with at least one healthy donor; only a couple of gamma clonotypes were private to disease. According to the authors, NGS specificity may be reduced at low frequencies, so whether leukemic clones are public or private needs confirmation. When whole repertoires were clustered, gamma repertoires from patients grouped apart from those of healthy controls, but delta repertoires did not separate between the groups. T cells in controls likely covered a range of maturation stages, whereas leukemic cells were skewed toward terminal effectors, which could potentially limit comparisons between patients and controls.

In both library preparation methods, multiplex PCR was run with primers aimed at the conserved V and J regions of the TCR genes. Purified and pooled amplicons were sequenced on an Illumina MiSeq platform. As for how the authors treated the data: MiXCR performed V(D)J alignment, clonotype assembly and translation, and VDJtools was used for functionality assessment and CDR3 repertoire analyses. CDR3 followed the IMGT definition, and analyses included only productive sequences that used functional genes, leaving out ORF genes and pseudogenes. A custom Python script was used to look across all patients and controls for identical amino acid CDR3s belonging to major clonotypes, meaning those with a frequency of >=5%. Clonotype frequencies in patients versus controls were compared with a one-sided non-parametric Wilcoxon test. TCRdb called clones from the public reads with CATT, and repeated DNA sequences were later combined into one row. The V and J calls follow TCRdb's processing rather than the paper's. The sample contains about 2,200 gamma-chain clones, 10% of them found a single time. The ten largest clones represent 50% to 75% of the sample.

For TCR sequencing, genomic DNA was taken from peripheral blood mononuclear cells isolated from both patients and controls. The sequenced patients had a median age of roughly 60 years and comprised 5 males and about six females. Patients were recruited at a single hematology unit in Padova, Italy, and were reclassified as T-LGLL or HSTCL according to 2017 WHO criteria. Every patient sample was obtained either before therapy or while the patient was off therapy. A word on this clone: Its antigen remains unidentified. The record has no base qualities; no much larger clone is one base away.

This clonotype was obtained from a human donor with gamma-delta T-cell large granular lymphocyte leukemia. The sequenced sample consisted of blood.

The CDR3 protein: CACWIRPVYYKKLF. The DNA sequence is as follows: TGTGCCTGCTGGATTAGACCAGTTTATTATAAGAAACTCTTT. This chain joins TRGV11 to TRGJ1 or TRGJ2. Since TCRdb gives no J gene, matching the DNA to germline was used here to assign it. TRGV11 is filed as an ORF, its function uncertain. The CDR3, from cysteine to phenylalanine, totals 14 residues. CDR3 DNA is the only sequence kept; it has 42 bases, read in frame from the first base. From V the trimming removes 4 bases and from J it removes 3 bases, while the gene matches leave 6 bases of the junction unaccounted for.